This T cell receptor (beta chain) is drawn from a study of T cell changes during pregnancy in multiple sclerosis. The table came from immunoSEQ multiplex PCR; TCRdb's copy has only in-frame clones and leaves some out. The sample has about 89,000 clones; 94% are singletons. V lost 5 bases to trimming and J lost 5 bases, with 22 bases between them. CDR1 and CDR2 from the germline V gene are SGHVS and FQNEAQ. The CDR3 loop spans 17 amino acids. This TCR was recovered from a female donor with multiple sclerosis, enrolled in a pregnancy study. The rearrangement joins TRBV7-8 to TRBJ1-5, with D maybe TRBD1 (5 bases). The sample in question was peripheral blood, obtained in the third trimester of pregnancy. The CDR3 here is CASSPAGFSGEDQPQHF. As DNA, the CDR3 is TGTGCCAGCAGCCCGGCCGGATTTTCGGGGGAAGATCAGCCCCAGCATTTT.